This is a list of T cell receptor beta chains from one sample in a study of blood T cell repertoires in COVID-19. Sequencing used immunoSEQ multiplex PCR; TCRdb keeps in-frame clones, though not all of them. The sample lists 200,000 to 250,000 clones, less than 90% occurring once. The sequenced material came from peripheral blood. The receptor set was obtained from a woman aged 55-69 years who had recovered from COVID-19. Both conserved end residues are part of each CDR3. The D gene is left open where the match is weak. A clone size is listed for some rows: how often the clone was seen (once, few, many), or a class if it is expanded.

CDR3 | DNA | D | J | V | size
CASRAAGGPYNEQFF | TGTGCCAGCAGGGCAGCGGGGGGGCCTTACAATGAGCAGTTCTTC | TRBD2 | TRBJ2-1 | TRBV6-5 | .
CASSLEGFDAEAFF | TGCGCCAGCAGCTTGGAGGGGTTTGATGCTGAAGCTTTCTTT | . | TRBJ1-1 | TRBV5-1 | .
CSAQREKLFF | TGCAGTGCCCAGAGGGAAAAACTGTTTTTT | . | TRBJ1-4 | TRBV20-1 | .
CASSPPMRLAGSTDTQYF | TGTGCCAGCTCACCACCGATGCGGCTAGCGGGGAGCACAGATACGCAGTATTTT | TRBD2 | TRBJ2-3 | TRBV18 | once
CASSLPVGEKLFF | TGTGCCAGCAGCTTGCCCGTTGGCGAAAAACTGTTTTTT | . | TRBJ1-4 | TRBV7-9 | .
CASSTSTRTQETQYF | TGTGCCAGCAGCACCTCAACTAGGACCCAAGAGACCCAGTACTTC | . | TRBJ2-5 | TRBV9 | .
CASSYGNGGGREPQHF | TGTGCCAGCAGTTACGGAAATGGAGGGGGCAGAGAGCCCCAGCATTTT | TRBD1 | TRBJ1-5 | TRBV6-2/TRBV6-3 | .
CASTPGQGHTEAFF | TGTGCCAGCACCCCGGGACAGGGCCACACTGAAGCTTTCTTT | TRBD1 | TRBJ1-1 | TRBV4-2 | .
CASSHPLAGGPEDTQYF | TGTGCCAGCAGCCACCCCCTAGCGGGGGGGCCGGAAGATACGCAGTATTTT | TRBD2 | TRBJ2-3 | TRBV3-1/TRBV3-2 | .
CASSRPDRAPYNEQFF | TGCGCCAGCAGCCGACCCGACAGGGCCCCCTACAATGAGCAGTTCTTC | TRBD1 | TRBJ2-1 | TRBV4-1 | once
CASSHDRGLGYEQYF | TGTGCCAGCAGTCACGACAGGGGGCTAGGTTACGAGCAGTACTTC | TRBD1 | TRBJ2-7 | TRBV2 | .
CASSILASNTGELFF | TGTGCCAGTAGTATACTAGCGAGTAACACCGGGGAGCTGTTTTTT | . | TRBJ2-2 | TRBV19 | .
CASSLSLEETQYF | TGTGCCAGCAGCTTAAGCTTGGAAGAGACCCAGTACTTC | . | TRBJ2-5 | TRBV7-9 | few
CASSEAGDTF | TGTGCCAGCAGTGAAGCGGGCGACACCTTC | . | TRBJ1-2 | TRBV6-1 | .
CAWSVLPGQRRTEAFF | TGTGCCTGGAGTGTTCTACCCGGACAGAGACGGACTGAAGCTTTCTTT | . | TRBJ1-1 | TRBV30 | .
CASSEGRIGNEKLFF | TGCGCCAGCAGTGAAGGGAGGATTGGGAATGAAAAACTGTTTTTT | . | TRBJ1-4 | TRBV23-1 | .
CASSPDRAAYEQYF | TGTGCCAGCAGCCCAGACAGGGCCGCCTACGAGCAGTACTTC | TRBD1 | TRBJ2-7 | TRBV4-2 | few
CASSTWTIETQYF | TGTGCCAGCAGCACCTGGACTATAGAGACCCAGTACTTC | . | TRBJ2-5 | TRBV7-2 | .
CASSLTGGTEAFF | TGTGCCAGCAGCTTAACAGGGGGCACTGAAGCTTTCTTT | TRBD1 | TRBJ1-1 | TRBV7-6 | .
CASSQVRAGELFF | TGTGCCAGCAGCCAAGTAAGAGCCGGGGAGCTGTTTTTT | . | TRBJ2-2 | TRBV14 | .
CASGLGQALNTEAFF | TGTGCTAGTGGTTTGGGACAGGCCTTGAACACTGAAGCTTTCTTT | . | TRBJ1-1 | TRBV12-5 | few
CAISGDRDNQPQHF | TGTGCCATCAGCGGGGACAGGGACAATCAGCCCCAGCATTTT | TRBD1 | TRBJ1-5 | TRBV10-3 | .
CASSRRSHRDRDNYEQYF | TGTGCCAGCAGCCGAAGGTCCCACCGGGACAGGGACAATTACGAGCAGTACTTC | TRBD1 | TRBJ2-7 | TRBV7-9 | .
CVSSSTGNSNQPQHF | TGCGTCAGCAGCTCGACAGGGAACAGCAATCAGCCCCAGCATTTT | TRBD1 | TRBJ1-5 | TRBV5-1 | .
CASSLATYSNQPQHF | TGTGCCAGCAGCTTGGCCACCTATAGCAATCAGCCCCAGCATTTT | . | TRBJ1-5 | TRBV5-8 | few
CASSDSSNQPQHF | TGCGCCAGCAGTGACAGTAGCAATCAGCCCCAGCATTTT | . | TRBJ1-5 | TRBV4-1 | .
CASSPAGGTDTQYF | TGTGCCAGCTCACCGGCAGGGGGCACAGATACGCAGTATTTT | . | TRBJ2-3 | TRBV18 | .
CASSDRTRDTGQYF | TGTGCCAGCAGCGACCGGACCCGGGACACCGGACAGTACTTC | . | TRBJ2-7 | TRBV5-4 | .
CASSPRTVNTEAFF | TGTGCCAGCAGCCCGAGGACAGTGAACACTGAAGCTTTCTTT | . | TRBJ1-1 | TRBV7-9 | .
CASSPGGQGGNYGYTF | TGCGCCAGCAGCCCGGGGGGGCAGGGAGGAAACTATGGCTACACCTTC | . | TRBJ1-2 | TRBV5-1 | .
CASSVDPLGGTEAFF | TGTGCCAGCAGCGTAGACCCCTTGGGGGGCACTGAAGCTTTCTTT | . | TRBJ1-1 | TRBV9 | .
CASSTGEDTQYF | TGTGCCAGCAGTACAGGGGAGGATACGCAGTATTTT | TRBD1 | TRBJ2-3 | TRBV12-3/TRBV12-4 | .
CAIRNPRTGYEQYF | TGTGCCATCCGCAACCCCCGGACAGGGTACGAGCAGTACTTC | TRBD1 | TRBJ2-7 | TRBV10-3 | .
CASSADYRGRTDTQYF | TGTGCCAGCAGCGCCGACTACAGGGGGCGCACAGATACGCAGTATTTT | TRBD1 | TRBJ2-3 | TRBV9 | .
CASSLGDSLKALHF | TGTGCCAGCAGCCTAGGGGACTCCCTTAAGGCCCTCCACTTT | . | TRBJ1-6 | TRBV5-6 | few
CASSPPGVESSYEQYF | TGTGCCAGCTCACCCCCGGGGGTTGAATCCTCCTACGAGCAGTACTTC | . | TRBJ2-7 | TRBV18 | .
CASSVFGQGGYTF | TGTGCCAGCAGCGTCTTCGGACAGGGCGGCTACACCTTC | TRBD1 | TRBJ1-2 | TRBV11-1 | .
CASSPPGQSSYNSPLHF | TGTGCCAGTAGTCCCCCGGGACAGAGCTCCTATAATTCACCCCTCCACTTT | TRBD1 | TRBJ1-6 | TRBV19 | .
CASSEDREPYGYTF | TGTGCCAGCAGTGAAGACAGGGAACCTTATGGCTACACCTTC | . | TRBJ1-2 | TRBV2 | once
CASSPHNYGYTF | TGTGCCAGCAGCCCCCATAACTATGGCTACACCTTC | . | TRBJ1-2 | TRBV9 | .
CASSGGVGYTF | TGTGCCAGCAGCGGCGGGGTTGGCTACACCTTC | . | TRBJ1-2 | TRBV9 | .
CASSLGSGTMKEQFF | TGTGCCAGCAGCTTAGGGTCTGGGACAATGAAGGAGCAGTTCTTC | . | TRBJ2-1 | TRBV27 | .
CASRQGRRMSYEQYF | TGTGCCAGCAGACAGGGACGACGGATGTCCTACGAGCAGTACTTC | . | TRBJ2-7 | TRBV6-5 | .
CASSQDRVGPQHF | TGTGCCAGCAGCCAAGATCGGGTGGGGCCCCAGCATTTT | . | TRBJ1-5 | TRBV4-2 | .
CASGPGQPFYGYTF | TGCGCCAGCGGCCCGGGACAGCCCTTCTATGGCTACACCTTC | TRBD1 | TRBJ1-2 | TRBV23-1 | few
CASSLQPTTFGGNTIYF | TGTGCCAGCAGCCTGCAGCCGACGACTTTTGGTGGAAACACCATATATTTT | . | TRBJ1-3 | TRBV3-1/TRBV3-2 | once
CASSFYTSTGAAYEQYF | TGTGCCAGCAGCTTCTATACATCGACAGGGGCAGCCTACGAGCAGTACTTC | TRBD1 | TRBJ2-7 | TRBV5-8 | .
CASSSLGQGNSPLHF | TGTGCCAGCAGCTCCTTGGGACAGGGAAATTCACCCCTCCACTTT | TRBD1 | TRBJ1-6 | TRBV5-4 | .
CASAIRGGTDTQYF | TGTGCCAGCGCCATCAGGGGCGGCACAGATACGCAGTATTTT | . | TRBJ2-3 | TRBV3-1/TRBV3-2 | .
CASSDPDRDQPQHF | TGTGCCAGCAGTGACCCGGACAGAGATCAGCCCCAGCATTTT | . | TRBJ1-5 | TRBV28 | .
CASSRGQGQETQYF | TGCGCCAGCAGCCGAGGACAGGGTCAAGAGACCCAGTACTTC | TRBD1 | TRBJ2-5 | TRBV5-1 | .
CASSGAERGYTF | TGTGCCAGCAGCGGGGCTGAACGCGGCTACACCTTC | . | TRBJ1-2 | TRBV9 | few
CASSFQGGLVETQYF | TGCGCCAGCAGCTTTCAGGGAGGCCTAGTAGAGACCCAGTACTTC | . | TRBJ2-5 | TRBV5-1 | .
CAWRGGQQTYNEQFF | TGTGCCTGGAGAGGCGGACAACAGACTTACAATGAGCAGTTCTTC | . | TRBJ2-1 | TRBV30 | .
CASNRIPGGGYTF | TGTGCCAGCAACCGCATCCCGGGAGGGGGCTACACCTTC | . | TRBJ1-2 | TRBV6-5 | .
CSASDGGQGTDTQYF | TGCAGTGCTAGTGATGGAGGACAGGGCACAGATACGCAGTATTTT | TRBD1 | TRBJ2-3 | TRBV20-1 | many
CASSGTGAYEQYF | TGTGCCAGTTCCGGGACAGGTGCCTACGAGCAGTACTTC | TRBD1 | TRBJ2-7 | TRBV3-1/TRBV3-2 | .
CASSSRGGGPSYNEQFF | TGTGCCAGCTCATCCCGTGGGGGCGGCCCATCTTACAATGAGCAGTTCTTC | . | TRBJ2-1 | TRBV18 | few